These T cell receptor beta chains were read from a single sample in a study of blood T cell repertoires in COVID-19. The table came from immunoSEQ multiplex PCR; TCRdb's copy has only in-frame clones and leaves some out. The sample has about 100,000 clones; roughly 90% are singletons. Material: peripheral blood. The receptors originated from a man of 80 years or more with active or convalescent COVID-19. Each CDR3 is given with its conserved first and last residue. The D gene is left open where the match is weak. Clone size appears in some rows only: once, few, many, or a class for an expanded clone.

size	J	V	D	CDR3	DNA
-	TRBJ1-1	TRBV11-3	-	CASSRGGGGMNTEAFF	TGTGCCAGCAGCCGTGGGGGTGGGGGCATGAACACTGAAGCTTTCTTT
-	TRBJ1-6	TRBV19	-	CASSNLGGYNSPLHF	TGTGCCAGTAGTAATCTAGGCGGATATAATTCACCCCTCCACTTT
few	TRBJ1-6	TRBV5-1	-	CASSLGEGLENSPLHF	TGCGCCAGCAGCTTGGGGGAGGGTTTAGAGAACTCACCCCTCCACTTT
-	TRBJ1-1	TRBV5-1	-	CASSLGGPRSTEAFF	TGCGCCAGCAGCCTGGGGGGGCCAAGGAGCACTGAAGCTTTCTTT
-	TRBJ2-5	TRBV7-2	-	CASSFLTGGETQYF	TGTGCCAGCAGCTTCTTGACAGGTGGGGAGACCCAGTACTTC
once	TRBJ1-4	TRBV5-4	-	CASSPGDAANEKLFF	TGTGCCAGCAGCCCGGGGGACGCGGCTAATGAAAAACTGTTTTTT
-	TRBJ1-2	TRBV19	-	CASSIGQRANYGYTF	TGTGCCAGTAGTATAGGACAGCGAGCTAACTATGGCTACACCTTC
-	TRBJ2-3	TRBV3-1/TRBV3-2	TRBD2	CASGLAGLTDTQYF	TGTGCCAGCGGGCTAGCGGGCCTCACAGATACGCAGTATTTT
-	TRBJ2-3	TRBV9	TRBD2	CASSVVSSGADTQYF	TGTGCCAGCAGCGTAGTTTCTAGCGGGGCAGATACGCAGTATTTT
-	TRBJ2-3	TRBV29-1	TRBD2	CSVDQAAGDVTDTQYF	TGCAGCGTTGACCAAGCGGCGGGAGATGTAACAGATACGCAGTATTTT
-	TRBJ1-6	TRBV30	-	CAWSAQYNSPLHF	TGTGCCTGGAGTGCACAGTATAATTCACCCCTCCACTTT
-	TRBJ1-5	TRBV28	-	CASSSSDRGSNQPQHF	-
-	TRBJ2-7	TRBV28	-	CASSLNRVYYEQYF	TGTGCCAGCAGTTTAAACAGGGTTTATTACGAGCAGTACTTC
-	TRBJ1-1	TRBV25-1	TRBD1	CASSERQGTEAFF	TGTGCCAGCAGTGAAAGACAGGGCACTGAAGCTTTCTTT
-	TRBJ2-5	TRBV7-6	TRBD2	CASSLVGLRSLETQYF	TGTGCCAGCAGCTTAGTGGGACTACGATCCCTGGAGACCCAGTACTTC
few	TRBJ1-1	TRBV4-3	TRBD1	CASSQDRVRTEAFF	TGCGCCAGCAGCCAGGACAGGGTTAGAACTGAAGCTTTCTTT
-	TRBJ2-2	TRBV12-3/TRBV12-4	-	CASSFPVGELFF	TGTGCCAGCAGTTTCCCTGTCGGGGAGCTGTTTTTT
-	TRBJ2-7	TRBV28	TRBD1	CASSSRDSSYEQYF	TGTGCCAGCAGTTCTCGGGACAGCTCCTACGAGCAGTACTTC
once	TRBJ2-7	TRBV27	-	CASSSTYEQYF	TGTGCCAGCAGTTCAACCTACGAGCAGTACTTC
-	TRBJ2-3	TRBV5-1	-	CASSLGQAVTDTQYF	TGCGCCAGCAGCTTGGGACAGGCGGTCACAGATACGCAGTATTTT
-	TRBJ2-7	TRBV2	TRBD2	CASTRTSGSYEQYF	TGTGCCAGCACTCGGACTAGCGGGAGTTACGAGCAGTACTTC
-	TRBJ2-3	TRBV4-3	TRBD1	CASSQEGQGGDTQYF	TGCGCCAGCAGCCAAGAGGGACAGGGTGGAGATACGCAGTATTTT
-	TRBJ2-4	TRBV6-2/TRBV6-3	-	CASSYSSEAKNIQYF	TGTGCCAGCAGTTACTCTTCAGAAGCCAAAAACATTCAGTACTTC
-	TRBJ2-1	TRBV6-2/TRBV6-3	-	CASSLMGSSYNEQFF	TGTGCCAGCAGTTTAATGGGCAGCTCCTACAATGAGCAGTTCTTC
-	TRBJ2-6	TRBV19	-	CASSIILGRSGANVLTF	TGTGCCAGTAGTATAATCTTGGGGAGATCTGGGGCCAACGTCCTGACTTTC
-	TRBJ2-5	TRBV4-1	TRBD2	CASSQQGLAFQETQYF	TGCGCCAGCAGCCAACAGGGACTAGCGTTCCAAGAGACCCAGTACTTC
-	TRBJ2-1	TRBV7-3	TRBD1	CASSPGQGVDEQFF	TGTGCCAGCAGCCCCGGACAGGGGGTGGATGAGCAGTTCTTC
-	TRBJ1-1	TRBV4-1	-	CASSQGGPLMNTEAFF	TGCGCCAGCAGCCAGGGGGGTCCCCTCATGAACACTGAAGCTTTCTTT